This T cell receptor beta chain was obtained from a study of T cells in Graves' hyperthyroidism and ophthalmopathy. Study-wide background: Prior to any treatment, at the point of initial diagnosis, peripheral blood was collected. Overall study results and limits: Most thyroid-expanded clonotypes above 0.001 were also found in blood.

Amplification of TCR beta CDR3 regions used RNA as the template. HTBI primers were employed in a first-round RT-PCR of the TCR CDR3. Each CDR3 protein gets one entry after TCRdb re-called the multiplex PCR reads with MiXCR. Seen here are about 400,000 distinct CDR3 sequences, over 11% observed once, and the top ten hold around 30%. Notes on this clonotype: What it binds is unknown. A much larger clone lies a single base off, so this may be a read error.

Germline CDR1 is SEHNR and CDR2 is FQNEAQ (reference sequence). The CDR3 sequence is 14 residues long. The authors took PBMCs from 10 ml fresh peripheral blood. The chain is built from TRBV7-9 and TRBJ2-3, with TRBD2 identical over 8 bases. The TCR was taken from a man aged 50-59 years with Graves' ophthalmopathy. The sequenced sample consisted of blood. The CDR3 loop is CASRWSSGADTQCF. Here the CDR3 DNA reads TGCGCCAGCAGGTGGAGTAGCGGGGCGGATACGCAGTGTTTT.